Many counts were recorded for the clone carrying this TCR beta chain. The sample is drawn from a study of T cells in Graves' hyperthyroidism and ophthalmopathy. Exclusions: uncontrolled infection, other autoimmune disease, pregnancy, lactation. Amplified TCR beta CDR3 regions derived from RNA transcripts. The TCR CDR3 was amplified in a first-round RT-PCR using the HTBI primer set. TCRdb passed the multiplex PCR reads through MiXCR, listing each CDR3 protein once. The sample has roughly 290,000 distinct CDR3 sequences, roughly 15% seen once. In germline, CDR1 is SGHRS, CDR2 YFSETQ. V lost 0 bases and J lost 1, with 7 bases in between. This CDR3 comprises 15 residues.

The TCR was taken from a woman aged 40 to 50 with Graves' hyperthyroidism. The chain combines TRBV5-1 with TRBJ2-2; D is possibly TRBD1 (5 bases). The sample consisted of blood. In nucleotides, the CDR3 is TGCGCCAGCAGCTTGGTCAGGGAGAACACCGGGGAGCTGTTTTTT. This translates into CASSLVRENTGELFF.